The 11 T cell receptor beta chains listed next were all sequenced from one sample in a study of blood T cell repertoires in COVID-19. Libraries were prepared by immunoSEQ multiplex PCR; TCRdb keeps only in-frame clonotypes and omits some of them. The sample consists of hundreds of thousands of clones, around nine tenths of them appearing once. Sample: peripheral blood. The receptors here all came from a woman aged 18-29 years who had recovered from COVID-19.

The chain joins TRBV24-1 to TRBJ2-2; a weak D match, TRBD2 (5 bases). With 3 bases removed from V and 3 bases from J, the gap between germline ends came to 10 bases. The germline gives CDR1 KGHDR, CDR2 SFDVKD. The CDR3 is made up of 15 amino acids. CDR3 loop: CATSDERVHTGELFF. The CDR3 region has the DNA TGTGCCACCAGTGATGAGAGGGTTCACACCGGGGAGCTGTTTTTT.

The chain links TRBV6-5 to TRBJ1-6; no clear D gene. The CDR3 spans 16 residues. Germline lookup yields CDR1 MNHEY and CDR2 SVGAGI. V was pared by 2 bases and J by 4 bases, with 12 bases between. The CDR3 DNA reads as TGTGCCAGCAGTTACACTGCGGTTCGATATAATTCACCCCTCCACTTT. This translates into CASSYTAVRYNSPLHF.

The rearrangement links TRBV5-6 to TRBJ2-1, with 11 bases matching TRBD2. The CDR3 covers 15 residues. Per germline, CDR1 SGHDT and CDR2 YYEEEE. After removal of 5 bases from V and 5 bases from J, the junction contained 6 bases not matched to a gene. The CDR3 spells CASSFPGLADNEQFF. Written as DNA, the CDR3 is TGTGCCAGCAGTTTCCCGGGACTAGCGGACAATGAGCAGTTCTTC.

This chain links TRBV9 with TRBJ2-7, with TRBD2 as a possible D gene (5 bases). This CDR3 is built from 17 residues. CDR1 and CDR2 (germline): SGDLS, YYNGEE. Between the trimmed V and J ends, which lost 0 bases and 7 bases, there was a span of 23 bases. The CDR3 protein is CASSVASVSSVVGEQYV. In DNA form, the CDR3 reads TGTGCCAGCAGCGTAGCGTCCGTCAGTAGCGTAGTGGGGGAGCAGTACGTC.

On this clone itself: Other DNA sequences from this sample encode an identical CDR3 as well. The V call is TRBV5-1, the J call TRBJ2-3; 7 bases agree with TRBD1. The CDR3 contains 14 residues. Germline V lookup: CDR1 SGHRS, CDR2 YFSETQ. The junction had 2 bases not matched to a gene; V was cut back by 4 bases and J by 0 bases. The CDR3, as DNA: TGCGCCAGCAGCCTGGGACAGAGCACAGATACGCAGTATTTT. Translating it yields CASSLGQSTDTQYF.

This chain links TRBV10-1 with TRBJ2-1; perhaps TRBD2 as D (6 bases). The V gene lost 3 bases and the J gene lost 8 bases, with 26 bases spanning the gap. The germline V gene encodes CDR1 WNHNN and CDR2 SYGVQD (reference sequence). This CDR3 has 18 residues. The CDR3: CASSDRGLAIIPGDEQFF. The DNA of the CDR3 is TGCGCCAGCAGTGATAGAGGCCTAGCGATTATCCCGGGGGATGAGCAGTTCTTC.

The chain links TRBV6-4 to TRBJ1-2; no firm D call. Trimming cost V 1 base and J 0 bases, with 3 bases left between them. Germline values: CDR1 MRHNA, CDR2 SNTAGT. The CDR3 loop spans 13 amino acids. CDR3 DNA: TGTGCCAGCAGTGACTTTACTAACTATGGCTACACCTTC. It is translated as CASSDFTNYGYTF.

The CDR3 sequence: CASSKDGQGDIYEQYV. The CDR3 bases are TGTGCCAGTAGTAAAGACGGACAAGGCGACATCTACGAGCAGTACGTC. The chain combines TRBV19 with TRBJ2-7, with a possible D match to TRBD1 (5 bases). The CDR3 loop spans 16 amino acids. In germline, CDR1 is LNHDA, CDR2 SQIVND (reference sequence). V was clipped by 4 bases and J by 3 bases, with 19 bases between them.

The CDR3 is CASRAPTSPLHF. Here the CDR3 DNA reads TGTGCCAGCAGGGCCCCAACTTCACCCCTCCACTTT. The chain uses TRBV6-5 and TRBJ1-6; D is ambiguous. V was pared by 6 bases and J by 9 bases, with 9 bases between. The CDR3 is made up of 12 amino acids. In germline, CDR1 is MNHEY, CDR2 SVGAGI.

The chain employs TRBV10-2 and TRBJ1-2; no clear D gene. The CDR3 covers 15 residues. Germline V CDR1 and CDR2: WSHSY, SAAADI. Trimming removed 7 bases at V and 3 bases at J, with 18 bases between. As DNA, the CDR3 is TGCGCCAGCACCGCCCCGACGTCACGGGACTATGGCTACACCTTC. Protein: CASTAPTSRDYGYTF.

This chain's CDR3 is CASGLVPLGGRYTDTQYF. Here the CDR3 DNA reads TGTGCTAGTGGTTTGGTCCCCCTGGGCGGGAGGTACACAGATACGCAGTATTTT. The V call is TRBV12-5, the J call TRBJ2-3, with TRBD2 matching 8 bases. Germline CDR1 LGHNT, CDR2 FRNRAP. Trimming cost V 0 bases and J 2 bases; bases outside gene matches: 10. The CDR3 covers 18 residues.